This is a list of T cell receptor beta chains from one sample in a study of T-cell reconstitution after alpha-beta-depleted transplantation in children. TCRdb reanalysed the PCR reads using MiXCR and keeps one entry per CDR3 protein. The data hold 600,000 to 700,000 distinct CDR3 sequences, with around 14% observed a single time. The sample here was PBMCs, taken before TCRalphabeta/CD19-depleted stem cell transplant. The receptors here all came from a girl aged 2-10 years with congenital amegakaryocytic thrombocytopenia, due to receive a stem cell transplant. CDR3s include the opening cysteine and the closing phenylalanine or tryptophan. A D gene is named only where the DNA matches it firmly. Clone size is stated in some rows and not others, as once, few, many or a class when expanded.

NA	TRBV5-6	TRBJ1-6	few	CASSLAQRGDRSPLHF	TGTGCCAGCAGCTTGGCTCAGCGAGGGGATCGTTCACCCCTCCACTTT
NA	TRBV15	TRBJ1-3	NA	CATRGARGRHGNTIYF	TGTGCCACCAGAGGGGCCAGAGGGAGGCACGGAAACACCATATATTTT
NA	TRBV20-1	TRBJ2-5	many	CSARGLEETQYF	TGCAGTGCTAGAGGACTAGAGGAGACCCAGTACTTC
TRBD1	TRBV5-4	TRBJ2-5	NA	CASSFVPGQGETQYF	TGTGCCAGCAGCTTCGTCCCGGGACAGGGGGAGACCCAGTACTTC
NA	TRBV20-1	TRBJ2-1	many	CSARVVRNEQFF	TGCAGTGCTAGAGTGGTTAGGAATGAGCAGTTCTTC
NA	TRBV27	TRBJ2-1	few	CASSFNLVYEQFF	TGTGCCAGCAGTTTTAATCTAGTTTATGAGCAGTTCTTC
TRBD1	TRBV20-1	TRBJ1-2	many	CSARAPWTGDGYTF	TGCAGTGCTAGAGCGCCCTGGACAGGGGATGGCTACACCTTC
NA	TRBV20-1	TRBJ2-1	NA	CSSPVQTEGQFF	TGCAGTTCTCCAGTACAGACCGAAGGGCAGTTCTTC
TRBD2	TRBV29-1	TRBJ2-1	many	CSVEDGASGDNEQFF	TGCAGCGTTGAAGATGGGGCTAGCGGGGACAATGAGCAGTTCTTC
NA	TRBV2	TRBJ2-3	few	CASSGASPPTDTQYF	TGTGCCAGCAGTGGAGCCTCTCCCCCCACAGATACGCAGTATTTT
NA	TRBV5-1	TRBJ2-2	few	CASSLEVLGTGELFF	TGCGCCAGCAGCTTGGAAGTTTTAGGCACCGGGGAGCTGTTTTTT
TRBD2	TRBV10-3	TRBJ2-7	many	CAISASTSGSGYEQYF	TGTGCCATCAGTGCATCCACTAGCGGGAGTGGCTACGAGCAGTACTTC
NA	TRBV12-3/TRBV12-4	TRBJ2-5	many	CASSLARARETQYF	TGTGCCAGCAGTTTAGCTAGAGCCAGGGAGACCCAGTACTTC
NA	TRBV5-1	TRBJ2-5	many	CASSLRSTQETQYF	TGCGCCAGCAGCTTGAGGTCGACCCAAGAGACCCAGTACTTC
NA	TRBV29-1	TRBJ1-5	many	CSAKDANQPQHF	TGCAGCGCAAAGGATGCCAATCAGCCCCAGCATTTT
NA	TRBV2	TRBJ2-2	NA	CASKDSSGVNTGELFF	TGTGCCAGCAAGGACAGTTCAGGGGTCAACACCGGGGAGCTGTTTTTT
NA	TRBV7-9	TRBJ2-7	many	CASSSKNEQYF	TGTGCCAGCAGCTCTAAGAACGAGCAGTACTTC
NA	TRBV30	TRBJ1-5	NA	CAWSRSGSNQPQHF	TGTGCCTGGAGTAGGTCAGGGAGCAATCAGCCCCAGCATTTT
NA	TRBV29-1	TRBJ2-3	many	CSGRQWGTDTQYF	TGCAGCGGTAGACAGTGGGGCACAGATACGCAGTATTTT
NA	TRBV7-9	TRBJ2-7	NA	CASRPTSTSYEQYF	TGTGCCAGCAGGCCGACATCCACGTCCTACGAGCAGTACTTC
NA	TRBV20-1	TRBJ1-1	few	CSVGGGTPTEAFF	TGCAGCGTGGGTGGGGGGACGCCAACTGAAGCTTTCTTT
NA	TRBV7-9	TRBJ1-1	NA	CASSVRSLSRRNTEAFF	TGTGCCAGCAGCGTACGATCTTTATCAAGGAGGAACACTGAAGCTTTCTTT
TRBD2	TRBV20-1	TRBJ2-2	NA	CSARDLAGGTGELFF	TGCAGTGCTAGAGATCTAGCGGGAGGGACCGGGGAGCTGTTTTTT
NA	TRBV29-1	TRBJ2-3	many	CSVAWSGADTQYF	TGCAGCGTTGCATGGAGTGGGGCAGATACGCAGTATTTT
TRBD2	TRBV12-3/TRBV12-4	TRBJ2-2	NA	CASSPPGLAGVTGTGELFF	TGTGCCAGCAGTCCCCCGGGACTAGCGGGAGTAACGGGCACCGGGGAGCTGTTTTTT
NA	TRBV5-1	TRBJ2-7	many	CASSRPGTYREQYF	TGCGCCAGCAGCAGACCCGGGACATACAGAGAGCAGTACTTC
NA	TRBV5-1	TRBJ2-1	few	CASSLLSQETYNEQFF	TGCGCCAGCAGCTTGCTATCACAGGAGACTTACAATGAGCAGTTCTTC
TRBD1	TRBV12-3/TRBV12-4	TRBJ2-5	NA	CASSLFRGPETQYF	TGTGCCAGCAGTTTATTCAGGGGGCCGGAGACCCAGTACTTC
TRBD1	TRBV18	TRBJ2-5	few	CASSPPRTGGETQYF	TGTGCCAGCTCACCACCGAGGACAGGGGGAGAGACCCAGTACTTC
NA	TRBV5-1	TRBJ1-1	many	CASSLAERPPEAFF	TGCGCCAGCAGCTTGGCAGAAAGACCCCCTGAAGCTTTCTTT
TRBD2	TRBV19	TRBJ2-1	few	CASSPGAGDSSYNEQFF	TGTGCCAGTAGTCCTGGGGCGGGAGATAGCTCCTACAATGAGCAGTTCTTC
NA	TRBV12-3/TRBV12-4	TRBJ2-3	NA	CASRPEAGRFTDTQYF	TGTGCCAGCAGACCGGAGGCGGGGCGTTTTACAGATACGCAGTATTTT
TRBD2	TRBV5-1	TRBJ2-7	NA	CASKTSGSTYSYEQYF	TGCGCCAGCAAGACTAGCGGGAGTACCTACTCCTACGAGCAGTACTTC
TRBD2	TRBV20-1	TRBJ2-1	many	CSARREDYNEQFF	TGCAGTGCTAGGCGGGAGGACTACAATGAGCAGTTCTTC
NA	TRBV5-1	TRBJ2-1	few	CASLSRAGEQFF	TGCGCCAGCCTCTCACGGGCAGGGGAGCAGTTCTTC